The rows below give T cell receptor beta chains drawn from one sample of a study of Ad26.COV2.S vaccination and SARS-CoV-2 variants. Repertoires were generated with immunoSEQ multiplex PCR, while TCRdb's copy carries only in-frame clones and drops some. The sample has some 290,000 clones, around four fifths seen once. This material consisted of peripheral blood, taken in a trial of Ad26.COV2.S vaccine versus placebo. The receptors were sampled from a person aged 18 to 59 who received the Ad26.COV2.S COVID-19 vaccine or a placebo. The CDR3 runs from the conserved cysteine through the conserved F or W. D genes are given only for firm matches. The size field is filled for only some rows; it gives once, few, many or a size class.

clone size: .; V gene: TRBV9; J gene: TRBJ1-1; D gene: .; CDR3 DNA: TGTGCCAGCAGAAAGTTAGCTAACGAAGCTTTCTTT; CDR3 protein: CASRKLANEAFF
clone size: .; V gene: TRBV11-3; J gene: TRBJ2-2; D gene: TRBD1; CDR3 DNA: TGTGCCAGCAGACGGAGACAGGGGGCCGGGGAGCTGTTTTTT; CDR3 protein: CASRRRQGAGELFF
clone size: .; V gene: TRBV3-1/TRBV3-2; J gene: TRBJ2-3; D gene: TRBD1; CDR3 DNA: TGTGCCAGCAGCCACCGGACAGGGCGAAGCGCAGATACGCAGTATTTT; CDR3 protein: CASSHRTGRSADTQYF
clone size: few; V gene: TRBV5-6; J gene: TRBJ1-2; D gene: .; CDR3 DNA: TGTGCCAGCAGCTTGGGCAGGGAGTTGGGCTACACCTTC; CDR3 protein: CASSLGRELGYTF
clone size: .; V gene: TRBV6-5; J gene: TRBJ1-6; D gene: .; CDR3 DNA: TGTGCCAGCAAAACCAGAGGGTATAATTCACCCCTCCACTTT; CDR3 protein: CASKTRGYNSPLHF
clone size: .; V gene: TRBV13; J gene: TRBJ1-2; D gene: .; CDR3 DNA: TGTGCCAGCAGCTTAGATTGGGGCGACGGCTACACCTTC; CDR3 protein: CASSLDWGDGYTF
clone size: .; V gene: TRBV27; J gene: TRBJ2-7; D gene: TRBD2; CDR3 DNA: TGTGCCAGCAGTTTAACTAGCGGGTGGCGGGAGCAGTACTTC; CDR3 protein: CASSLTSGWREQYF
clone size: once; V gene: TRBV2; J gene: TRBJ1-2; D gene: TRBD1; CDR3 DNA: TGTGCCAGCAGTGAAGCCCGGGACAGGGGGAGCTACACCTTC; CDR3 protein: CASSEARDRGSYTF
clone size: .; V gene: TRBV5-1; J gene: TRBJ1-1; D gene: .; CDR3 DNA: TGCGCCAGCAGCTCGACGGATTCAGAAGCTTTCTTT; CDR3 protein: CASSSTDSEAFF
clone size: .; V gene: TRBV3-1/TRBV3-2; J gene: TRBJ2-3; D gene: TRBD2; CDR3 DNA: TGTGCCAGCAGCCGCCGGTTGGGAGCGGGGGTAGATACGCAGTATTTT; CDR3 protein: CASSRRLGAGVDTQYF
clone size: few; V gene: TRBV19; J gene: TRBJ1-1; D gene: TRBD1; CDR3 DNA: TGTGCCAGTAGTATCCTCCCGGGACAGGGCCCGAAAGGAGAAGCTTTCTTT; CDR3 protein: CASSILPGQGPKGEAFF
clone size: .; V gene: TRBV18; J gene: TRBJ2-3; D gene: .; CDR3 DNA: TGTGCCAGCTCATCACCCGGGACGGCGAGCGATACGCAGTATTTT; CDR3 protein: CASSSPGTASDTQYF
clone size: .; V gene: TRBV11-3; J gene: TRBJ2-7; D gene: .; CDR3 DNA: TGTGCCAGCAGCTTAGAATTTGGGCGGACAACGACCGCCTACGAGCAGTACTTC; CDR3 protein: CASSLEFGRTTTAYEQYF
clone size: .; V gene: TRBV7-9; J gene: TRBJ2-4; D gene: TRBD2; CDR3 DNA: TGTGCCAGCAGCAGGGCTGGGGGGGACAAAAACATTCAGTACTTC; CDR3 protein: CASSRAGGDKNIQYF
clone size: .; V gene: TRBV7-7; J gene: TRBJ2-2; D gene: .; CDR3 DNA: TGTGCTAGCAGGCCTACGGCGCGGAGCACCGGGGAGCTGTTTTTT; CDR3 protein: CASRPTARSTGELFF
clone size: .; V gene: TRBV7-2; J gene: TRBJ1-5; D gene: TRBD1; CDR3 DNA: TGTGCCAGCAGCCTGGGACAGGGGAGAAATCAGCCCCAGCATTTT; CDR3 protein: CASSLGQGRNQPQHF
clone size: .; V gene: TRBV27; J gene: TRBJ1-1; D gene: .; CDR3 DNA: TGTGCCAGCAGTTACGACAGCTTGAACACTGAAGCTTTCTTT; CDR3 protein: CASSYDSLNTEAFF
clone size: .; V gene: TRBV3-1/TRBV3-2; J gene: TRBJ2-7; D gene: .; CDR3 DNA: TGTGCCAGCAGCCAAGTTTCAGGGAGCGAGCAGTACTTC; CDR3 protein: CASSQVSGSEQYF
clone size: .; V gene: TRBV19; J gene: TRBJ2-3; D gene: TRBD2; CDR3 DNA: TGTGCCAGTACTAGGGGGATAGCGGGGGGAAGCACAGATACGCAGTATTTT; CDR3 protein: CASTRGIAGGSTDTQYF
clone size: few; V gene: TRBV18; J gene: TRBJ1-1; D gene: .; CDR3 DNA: TGTGCCAGCTCACCACGGCCCACAGAAGCTTTCTTT; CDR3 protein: CASSPRPTEAFF
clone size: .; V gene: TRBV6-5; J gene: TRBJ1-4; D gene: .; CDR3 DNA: TGTGCCAGCAGTTACTCGCCGCCAGGGCGGCATGAAAAACTGTTTTTT; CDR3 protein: CASSYSPPGRHEKLFF
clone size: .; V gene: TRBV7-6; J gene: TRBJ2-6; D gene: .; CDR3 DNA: TGTGCCAGCAGCTTCTATAGGGCTGGGGCCAACGTCCTGACTTTC; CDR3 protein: CASSFYRAGANVLTF
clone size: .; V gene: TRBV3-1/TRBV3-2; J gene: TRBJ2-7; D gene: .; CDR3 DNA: TGTGCCAGCAGCCAAGACGGAGGGAGGATACAGTACTTC; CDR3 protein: CASSQDGGRIQYF
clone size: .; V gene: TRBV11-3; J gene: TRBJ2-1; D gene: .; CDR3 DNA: TGTGCCAGCAGCCCTACGCGGGACCAGTACAATGAGCAGTTCTTC; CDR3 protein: CASSPTRDQYNEQFF
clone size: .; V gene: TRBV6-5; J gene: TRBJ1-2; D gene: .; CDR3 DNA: TGTGCCAGCAGTACCGAAGCTTGGGCCTACTATGGCTACACCTTC; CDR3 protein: CASSTEAWAYYGYTF
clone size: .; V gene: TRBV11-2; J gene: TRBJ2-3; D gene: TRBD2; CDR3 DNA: TGTGCCAGCAGCGGTAGGACTAGCGGGGGGCGGAGCACAGATACGCAGTATTTT; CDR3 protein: CASSGRTSGGRSTDTQYF
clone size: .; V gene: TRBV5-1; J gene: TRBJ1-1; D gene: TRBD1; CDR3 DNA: TGCGCCAGCAGCTTGGCAGGGGGCTTTGCTGAAGCTTTCTTT; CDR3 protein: CASSLAGGFAEAFF
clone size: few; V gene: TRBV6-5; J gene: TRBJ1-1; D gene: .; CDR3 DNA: TGTGCCAGCAGTTACTCGATTCGAGACACTGAAGCTTTCTTT; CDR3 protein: CASSYSIRDTEAFF
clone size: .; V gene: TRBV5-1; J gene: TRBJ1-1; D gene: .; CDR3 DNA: TGCGCCAGCAGCCCTCAAGACAGGACGTACACTGAAGCTTTCTTT; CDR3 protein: CASSPQDRTYTEAFF